This T cell receptor beta chain was observed in a study of T cells after yellow fever vaccination. With regard to this clonotype: Its target is unknown.

Broader study findings: Across the CD4 and CD8 compartments, a small share of clonotypes was present in both.

Germline V lookup: CDR1 LGHNA, CDR2 YNFKEQ. This CDR3 is built from 15 residues. Trimming left V 4 bases short and J 1 base short, with 12 bases between. 5'RACE template switching produced TCR cDNA carrying a universal primer site and UMIs. TCRdb re-derived calls from the 5' RACE reads in MiXCR, one entry per CDR3 protein. The data contain a few hundred thousand distinct CDR3 sequences, roughly 3.5% of them singletons. The receptor was isolated from a man between 18 and 29 years old who received the YFV17D yellow fever vaccine. The chain carries TRBV4-2 and TRBJ2-3; possible D gene TRBD1, 6 bases. The sample here was PBMCs, taken on the day of the yellow fever booster vaccination. CDR3 residues: CASSLPKGGTDTQYF. In DNA, the CDR3 is TGTGCCAGCAGCCTCCCTAAGGGGGGCACAGATACGCAGTATTTT.